The next 12 T cell receptor beta chains were all read from a single sample in a study of identical twins. TCRdb passed the 5' RACE reads through MiXCR, listing each CDR3 protein once. The repertoire holds 1.5 million to 2 million distinct CDR3 sequences, with more than 30% as singletons. Material for sequencing was cord blood. The receptors were gathered from a newborn girl in good health.

This clonotype showed up just a few times. The chain recombines TRBV5-5 with TRBJ1-1, with D possibly matching TRBD1 (5 bases). V lost 4 bases and J lost 3, with 10 bases in between. Looked up from germline, CDR1 is SGHKS and CDR2 is YYEKEE (reference sequence). The CDR3 sequence is 13 residues long. The CDR3 region has the DNA TGTGCCAGCAGCCCCCCGGGACACACTGAAGCTTTCTTT. Its translation: CASSPPGHTEAFF.

This clonotype was observed many times. The chain joins TRBV20-1 to TRBJ2-1, with 7 positions matching TRBD2. CDR1 is DFQATT and CDR2 is SNEGSKA in the germline V gene (reference sequence). The length of the CDR3 is 14 residues. The junction had 1 base not matched to a gene; V was cut back by 0 bases and J by 2 bases. Here the CDR3 reads CSARDSGTYNEQFF. CDR3 DNA: TGCAGTGCTAGAGACAGCGGGACCTACAATGAGCAGTTCTTC.

In its sample, this clonotype was seen a few times. J is TRBJ2-3 and V is TRBV20-1, with 7 bases aligning to TRBD2. Germline V lookup: CDR1 DFQATT, CDR2 SNEGSKA (reference sequence). This CDR3 spans 19 amino acids. V was clipped by 6 bases and J by 0 bases; unmatched bases: 21. The CDR3 reads CSAGRREGTKWYSTDTQYF. CDR3 sequence (DNA): TGCAGTGCCGGACGGCGTGAGGGGACTAAGTGGTATAGCACAGATACGCAGTATTTT.

V and J are TRBV5-4 and TRBJ2-1; 7 bases align to TRBD2. The CDR3 sequence is 16 residues long. CDR1 and CDR2 from the germline V gene are SGHNT and YYREEE (reference sequence). Trimming cost V 5 bases and J 5 bases; bases outside gene matches: 13. CDR3 nucleotides: TGTGCCAGCAGTTCCCCCGGGACTAACGCAAACAATGAGCAGTTCTTC. It is translated as CASSSPGTNANNEQFF.

This clonotype was detected only a few times. V usage is TRBV3-1 and J usage is TRBJ2-7; D gene ambiguous. This CDR3 has 12 amino acids. V lost 4 bases and J lost 6, with 10 bases in between. Germline V gene sequence: CDR1 LGHDT, CDR2 YNNKEL (reference sequence). CDR3 DNA sequence: TGTGCCAGCAGCCGAGTTTATGGCGAGCAGTACTTC. Its protein is CASSRVYGEQYF.

The rearrangement joins TRBV7-2 to TRBJ2-6; no reliable D call. The germline V gene encodes CDR1 SGHTA and CDR2 FQGNSA. V lost 3 bases to trimming and J lost 3 bases, with 9 bases between them. There are 15 residues in the CDR3. The CDR3: CASSFGSFGANVLTF. In DNA, the CDR3 is TGTGCCAGCAGCTTCGGATCTTTTGGGGCCAACGTCCTGACTTTC. Combining the CDR3 with reference TRBV7-2 and TRBJ2-6 gives the whole variable domain GAGVSQSPSNKVTEKGKDVELRCDPISGHTALYWYRQSLGQGLEFLIYFQGNSAPDKSGLPSDRFSAERTGGSVSTLTIQRTQQEDSAVYLCASSFGSFGANVLTFGAGSRLTVL.

CDR3 in amino acids: CASTADSPLSGANVLTF. DNA of the CDR3: TGTGCCAGCACCGCGGACAGTCCCCTCTCTGGGGCCAACGTCCTGACTTTC. The chain combines TRBV6-1 with TRBJ2-6, with a weak D call TRBD1 (6 bases). There are 17 residues in the CDR3. V gave up 7 bases and J gave up 0 bases, with 16 bases separating them. In germline, CDR1 is MNHNS, CDR2 SASEGT.

This clonotype was recorded once. A much larger clone differs by one base, so this may be a read error. This rearrangement joins TRBV29-1 to TRBJ2-4; either TRBD1 or TRBD2 may supply D (6 bases each). The CDR3 consists of 14 residues. Germline V gene data show CDR1 as SQVTM and CDR2 as ANQGSEA. Trimming removed 6 bases at V and 13 bases at J, with 25 bases between. This CDR3 is CSVEQWGASWEQYF. The CDR3 DNA reads TGCAGCGTGGAACAGTGGGGGGCATCTTGGGAGCAGTACTTC.

This clonotype has a handful of counts. The rearrangement joins TRBV20-1 to TRBJ2-7, with D perhaps matching TRBD1 (6 bases). There are 12 residues in the CDR3. Trimming pared 3 bases from V and 4 bases from J, leaving 10 bases between. Germline CDR1 and CDR2: DFQATT and SNEGSKA (reference sequence). CDR3 bases: TGCAGTGCTAGCTGGGACAATTACGAGCAGTACTTC. This sequence encodes CSASWDNYEQYF.

DNA of the CDR3: TGTGCCAGCAGTTCCCCGAAGAGCTCCTATAATTCACCCCTCCACTTT. Protein product: CASSSPKSSYNSPLHF. The rearrangement uses TRBV27 and TRBJ1-6, with D uncertain. Germline values: CDR1 MNHEY, CDR2 SMNVEV (reference sequence). The ends were cut back, 4 bases at V and 0 bases at J, with 10 bases in the middle. The CDR3 extends over 16 amino acids.

V and J are TRBV4-2 and TRBJ2-3; the match to TRBD2 covers 8 bases. The J segment lost 8 bases and the V segment lost 3 bases, leaving 13 bases of the junction unmatched. This CDR3 region has 16 residues. The germline V gene encodes CDR1 LGHNA and CDR2 YNFKEQ. CDR3 residues: CASSHSAGGAGGTQYF. The CDR3 nucleotides read TGTGCCAGCAGCCATAGCGCCGGGGGGGCCGGCGGTACGCAGTATTTT.

This clonotype was counted only a few times. The V call is TRBV18, the J call TRBJ1-1, with D uncertain. V lost 3 bases to trimming and J lost 1 base, with 9 bases between them. Germline CDR1 reads KGHSH; CDR2 reads LQKENI. CDR3 length: 14 residues. In DNA form, the CDR3 reads TGTGCCAGCTCACCCTACGGGGAGAACACTGAAGCTTTCTTT. Residues: CASSPYGENTEAFF.